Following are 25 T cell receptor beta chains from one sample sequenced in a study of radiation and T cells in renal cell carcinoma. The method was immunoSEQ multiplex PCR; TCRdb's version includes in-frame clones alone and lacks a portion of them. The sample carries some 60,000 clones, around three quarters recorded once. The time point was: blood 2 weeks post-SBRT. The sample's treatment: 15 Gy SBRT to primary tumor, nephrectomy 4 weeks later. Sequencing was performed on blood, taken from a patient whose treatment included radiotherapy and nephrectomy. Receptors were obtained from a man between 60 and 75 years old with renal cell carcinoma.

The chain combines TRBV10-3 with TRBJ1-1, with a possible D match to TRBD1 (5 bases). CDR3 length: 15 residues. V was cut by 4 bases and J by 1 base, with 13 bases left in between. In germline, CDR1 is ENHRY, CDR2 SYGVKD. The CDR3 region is CAISVGFGGNTEAFF. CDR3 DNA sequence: TGTGCCATCAGTGTGGGGTTCGGGGGGAACACTGAAGCTTTCTTT.

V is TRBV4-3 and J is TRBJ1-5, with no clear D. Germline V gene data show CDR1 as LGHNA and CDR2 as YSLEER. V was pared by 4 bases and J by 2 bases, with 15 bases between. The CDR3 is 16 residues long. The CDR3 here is CASSPPEAIGNQPQHF. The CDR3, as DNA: TGCGCCAGCAGCCCGCCGGAGGCCATCGGCAATCAGCCCCAGCATTTT.

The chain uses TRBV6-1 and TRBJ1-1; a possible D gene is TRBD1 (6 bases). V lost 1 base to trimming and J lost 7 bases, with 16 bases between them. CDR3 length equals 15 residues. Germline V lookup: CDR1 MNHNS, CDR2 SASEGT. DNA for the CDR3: TGTGCCAGCAGTGAAGTGCGCACGGAGGGGGGTGAAGCTTTCTTT. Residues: CASSEVRTEGGEAFF.

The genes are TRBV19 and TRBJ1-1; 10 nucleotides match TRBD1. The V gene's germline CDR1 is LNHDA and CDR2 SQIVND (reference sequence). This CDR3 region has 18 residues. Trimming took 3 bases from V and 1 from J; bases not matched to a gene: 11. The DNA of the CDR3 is TGTGCCAGTAGTATTTTTTCGACAGGGGGCAGGAGGAACACTGAAGCTTTCTTT. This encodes CASSIFSTGGRRNTEAFF.

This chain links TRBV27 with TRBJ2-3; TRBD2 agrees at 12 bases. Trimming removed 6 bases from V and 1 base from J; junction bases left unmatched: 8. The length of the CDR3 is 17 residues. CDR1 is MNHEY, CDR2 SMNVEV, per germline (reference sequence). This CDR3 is CASRLMTSGSRTDTQYF. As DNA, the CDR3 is TGTGCCAGCAGGCTAATGACTAGCGGGAGTCGCACAGATACGCAGTATTTT.

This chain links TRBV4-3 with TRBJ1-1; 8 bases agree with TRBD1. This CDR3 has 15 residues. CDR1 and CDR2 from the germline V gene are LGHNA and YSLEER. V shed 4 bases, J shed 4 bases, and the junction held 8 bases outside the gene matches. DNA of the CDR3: TGCGCCAGCAGCCTAATTACAGGGGGGAGCACTGAAGCTTTCTTT. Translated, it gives CASSLITGGSTEAFF.

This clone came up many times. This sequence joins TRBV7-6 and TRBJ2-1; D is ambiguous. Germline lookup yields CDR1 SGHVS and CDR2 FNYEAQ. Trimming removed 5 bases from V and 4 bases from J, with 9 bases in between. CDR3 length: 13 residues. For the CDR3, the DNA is TGTGCCAGCAGCCCCGGACCTTACAATGAGCAGTTCTTC. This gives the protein CASSPGPYNEQFF.

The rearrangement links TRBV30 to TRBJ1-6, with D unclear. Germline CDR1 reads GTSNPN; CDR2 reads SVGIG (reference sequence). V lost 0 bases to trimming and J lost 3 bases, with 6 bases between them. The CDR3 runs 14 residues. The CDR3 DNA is TGTGCCTGGAGTGTAGACCTCTATAATTCACCCCTCCACTTT. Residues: CAWSVDLYNSPLHF.

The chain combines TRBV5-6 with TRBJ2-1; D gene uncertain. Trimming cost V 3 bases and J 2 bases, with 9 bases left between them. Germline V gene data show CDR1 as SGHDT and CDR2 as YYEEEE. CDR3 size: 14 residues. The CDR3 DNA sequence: TGTGCCAGCAGCTCGACTGGTGCCTACAATGAGCAGTTCTTC. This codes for CASSSTGAYNEQFF.

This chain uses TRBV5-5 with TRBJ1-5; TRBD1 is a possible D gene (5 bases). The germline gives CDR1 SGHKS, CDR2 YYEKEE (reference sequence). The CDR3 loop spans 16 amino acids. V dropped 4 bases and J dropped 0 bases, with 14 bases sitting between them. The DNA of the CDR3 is TGTGCCAGCAGCCAGGGAGCGAGTAATAGCAATCAGCCCCAGCATTTT. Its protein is CASSQGASNSNQPQHF.

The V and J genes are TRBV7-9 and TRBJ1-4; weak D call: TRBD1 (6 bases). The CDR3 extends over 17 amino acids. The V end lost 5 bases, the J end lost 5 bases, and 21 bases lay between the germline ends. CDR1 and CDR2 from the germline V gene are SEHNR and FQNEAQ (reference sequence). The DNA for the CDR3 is TGTGCCAGCAGCCCGGTACAGGGCGGCGGGGAAAATGAAAAACTGTTTTTT. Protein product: CASSPVQGGGENEKLFF.

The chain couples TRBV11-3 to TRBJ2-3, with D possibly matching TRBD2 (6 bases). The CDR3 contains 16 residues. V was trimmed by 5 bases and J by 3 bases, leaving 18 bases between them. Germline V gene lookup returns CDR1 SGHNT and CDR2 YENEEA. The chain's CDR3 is CASSVGTSRGTDTQYF. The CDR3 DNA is TGTGCCAGCAGCGTAGGGACTTCGCGAGGGACAGATACGCAGTATTTT.

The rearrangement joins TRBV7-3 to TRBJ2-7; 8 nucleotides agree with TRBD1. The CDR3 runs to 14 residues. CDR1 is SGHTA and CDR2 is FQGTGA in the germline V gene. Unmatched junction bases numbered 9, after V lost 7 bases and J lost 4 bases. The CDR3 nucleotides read TGTGCCAGCACTCCGACAGGGGCTGCGTACGAGCAGTACTTC. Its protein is CASTPTGAAYEQYF.

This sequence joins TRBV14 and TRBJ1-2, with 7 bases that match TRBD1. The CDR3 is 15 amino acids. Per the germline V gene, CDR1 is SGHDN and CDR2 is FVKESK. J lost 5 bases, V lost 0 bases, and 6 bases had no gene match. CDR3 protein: CASSQDGWDRYGYTF. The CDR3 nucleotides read TGTGCCAGCAGCCAAGATGGATGGGACAGATATGGCTACACCTTC. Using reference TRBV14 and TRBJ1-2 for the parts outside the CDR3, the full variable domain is EAGVTQFPSHSVIEKGQTVTLRCDPISGHDNLYWYRRVMGKEIKFLLHFVKESKQDESGMPNNRFLAERTGGTYSTLKVQPAELEDSGVYFCASSQDGWDRYGYTFGSGTRLTVV.

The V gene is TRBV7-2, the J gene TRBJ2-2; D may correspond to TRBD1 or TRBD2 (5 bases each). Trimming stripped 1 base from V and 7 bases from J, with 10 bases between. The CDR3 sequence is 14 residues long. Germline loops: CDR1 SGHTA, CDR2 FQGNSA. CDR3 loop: CASSLESGRGELFF. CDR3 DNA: TGTGCCAGCAGCTTAGAATCGGGACGCGGGGAGCTGTTTTTT.

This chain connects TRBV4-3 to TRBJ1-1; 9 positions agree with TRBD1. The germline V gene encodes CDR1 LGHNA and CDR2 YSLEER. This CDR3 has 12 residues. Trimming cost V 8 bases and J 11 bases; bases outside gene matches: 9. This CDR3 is CASGVQGAGAFF. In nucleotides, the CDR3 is TGCGCCAGCGGGGTACAGGGGGCAGGGGCTTTCTTT.

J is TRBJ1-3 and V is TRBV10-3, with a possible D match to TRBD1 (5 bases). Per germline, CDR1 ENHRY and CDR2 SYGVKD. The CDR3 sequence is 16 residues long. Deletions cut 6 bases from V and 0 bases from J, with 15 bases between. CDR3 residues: CAISRGSTDSGNTIYF. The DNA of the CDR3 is TGTGCCATCAGCCGGGGGTCAACTGACTCTGGAAACACCATATATTTT.

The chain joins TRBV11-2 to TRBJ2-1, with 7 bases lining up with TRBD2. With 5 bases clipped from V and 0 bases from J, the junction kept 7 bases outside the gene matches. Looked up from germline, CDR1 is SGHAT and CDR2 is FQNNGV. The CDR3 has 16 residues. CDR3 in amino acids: CASSVAGLVSYNEQFF. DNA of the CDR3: TGTGCCAGCAGCGTAGCCGGACTAGTCTCCTACAATGAGCAGTTCTTC.

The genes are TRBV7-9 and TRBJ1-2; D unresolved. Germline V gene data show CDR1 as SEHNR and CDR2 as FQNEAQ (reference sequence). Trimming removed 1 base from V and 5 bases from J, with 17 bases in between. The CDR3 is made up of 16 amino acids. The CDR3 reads CASSLGAVWENYGYTF. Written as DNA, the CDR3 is TGTGCCAGCAGCTTAGGGGCCGTTTGGGAGAATTATGGCTACACCTTC.

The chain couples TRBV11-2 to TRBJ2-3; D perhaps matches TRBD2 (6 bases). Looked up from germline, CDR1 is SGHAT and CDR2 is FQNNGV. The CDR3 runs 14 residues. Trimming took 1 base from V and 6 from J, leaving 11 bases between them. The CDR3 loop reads CASSLGPGGDTQYF. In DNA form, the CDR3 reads TGTGCCAGCAGCTTAGGGCCTGGGGGGGATACGCAGTATTTT.

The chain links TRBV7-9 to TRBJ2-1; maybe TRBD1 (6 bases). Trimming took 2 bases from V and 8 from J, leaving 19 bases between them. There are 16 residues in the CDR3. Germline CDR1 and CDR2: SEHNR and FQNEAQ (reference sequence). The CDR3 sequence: CASSLTGTGVSDEQFF. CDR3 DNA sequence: TGTGCCAGCAGCTTAACAGGGACCGGGGTTTCCGATGAGCAGTTCTTC. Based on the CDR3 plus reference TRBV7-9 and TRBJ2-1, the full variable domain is DTGVSQNPRHKITKRGQNVTFRCDPISEHNRLYWYRQTLGQGPEFLTYFQNEAQLEKSRLLSDRFSAERPKGSFSTLEIQRTEQGDSAMYLCASSLTGTGVSDEQFFGPGTRLTVL.

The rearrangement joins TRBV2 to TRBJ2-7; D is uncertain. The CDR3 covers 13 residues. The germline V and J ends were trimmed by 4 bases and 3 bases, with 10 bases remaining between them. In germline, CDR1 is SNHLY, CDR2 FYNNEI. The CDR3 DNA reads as TGTGCCAGCAGTGTCTCAGGCTACTACGAGCAGTACGTC. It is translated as CASSVSGYYEQYV.

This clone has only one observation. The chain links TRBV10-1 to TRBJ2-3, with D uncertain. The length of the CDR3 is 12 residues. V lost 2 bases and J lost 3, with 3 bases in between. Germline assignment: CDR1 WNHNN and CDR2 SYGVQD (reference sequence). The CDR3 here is CASSEGTDTQYF. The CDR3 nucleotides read TGCGCCAGCAGTGAGGGGACAGATACGCAGTATTTT.

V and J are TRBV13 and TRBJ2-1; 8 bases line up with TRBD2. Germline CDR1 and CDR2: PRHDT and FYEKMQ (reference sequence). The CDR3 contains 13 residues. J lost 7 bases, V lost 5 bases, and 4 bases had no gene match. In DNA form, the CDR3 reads TGTGCCAGCAGCGGGACTAGTTTTAATGAGCAGTTCTTC. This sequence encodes CASSGTSFNEQFF.

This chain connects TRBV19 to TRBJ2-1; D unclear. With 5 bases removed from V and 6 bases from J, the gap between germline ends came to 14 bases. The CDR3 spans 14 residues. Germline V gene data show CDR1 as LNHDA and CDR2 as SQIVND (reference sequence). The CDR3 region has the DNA TGTGCCAGTAGTTTTTCATCCCCCCCCAATGAGCAGTTCTTC. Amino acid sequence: CASSFSSPPNEQFF.